The text below deals with one TCR beta chain. Its specificity is not known. The sample is drawn from a study of T-cell memory formation after mild COVID-19. Background on the study: Largely donor-specific TCR clusters were found. Study-wide results and limits: Confirmation was lacking for SARS-CoV-2 specificity of second-wave clones that peaked on day 37.

The germline gives CDR1 ENHRY, CDR2 SYGVKD. The CDR3 consists of 17 residues. Unmatched junction bases numbered 13, after V lost 4 bases and J lost 5 bases. TCRdb ran MiXCR on the 5' RACE reads and lists one entry per CDR3 protein. The data hold approximately 99,000 distinct CDR3 sequences, with roughly 19% observed a single time. The receptor was derived from a man aged 18-30 years who had mild COVID-19 (a few samples of this study predate the infection). Cell type and time point are not known. Sequenced: PBMCs or a T cell subset sorted from them (not recorded which). The chain couples TRBV10-3 to TRBJ2-1, with 8 bases matching TRBD2. The CDR3 bases are TGTGCCATCAGTGGGAAGGATAGCGGGGTAAACAACAATGAGCAGTTCTTC. Translating it yields CAISGKDSGVNNNEQFF.